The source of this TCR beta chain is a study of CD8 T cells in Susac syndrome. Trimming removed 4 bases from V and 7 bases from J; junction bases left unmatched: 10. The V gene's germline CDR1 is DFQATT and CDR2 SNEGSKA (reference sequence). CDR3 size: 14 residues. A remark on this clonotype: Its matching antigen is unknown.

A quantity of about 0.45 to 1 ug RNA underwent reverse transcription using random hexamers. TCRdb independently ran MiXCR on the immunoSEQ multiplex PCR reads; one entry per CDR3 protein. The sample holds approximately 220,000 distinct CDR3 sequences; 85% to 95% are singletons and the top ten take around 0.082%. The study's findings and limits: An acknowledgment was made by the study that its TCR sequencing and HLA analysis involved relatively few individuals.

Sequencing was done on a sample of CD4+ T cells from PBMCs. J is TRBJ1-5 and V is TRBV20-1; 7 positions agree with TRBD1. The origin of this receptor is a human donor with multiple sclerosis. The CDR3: CSAMAGGLGQPQHF. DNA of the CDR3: TGCAGTGCTATGGCAGGGGGTTTGGGGCAGCCCCAGCATTTT.